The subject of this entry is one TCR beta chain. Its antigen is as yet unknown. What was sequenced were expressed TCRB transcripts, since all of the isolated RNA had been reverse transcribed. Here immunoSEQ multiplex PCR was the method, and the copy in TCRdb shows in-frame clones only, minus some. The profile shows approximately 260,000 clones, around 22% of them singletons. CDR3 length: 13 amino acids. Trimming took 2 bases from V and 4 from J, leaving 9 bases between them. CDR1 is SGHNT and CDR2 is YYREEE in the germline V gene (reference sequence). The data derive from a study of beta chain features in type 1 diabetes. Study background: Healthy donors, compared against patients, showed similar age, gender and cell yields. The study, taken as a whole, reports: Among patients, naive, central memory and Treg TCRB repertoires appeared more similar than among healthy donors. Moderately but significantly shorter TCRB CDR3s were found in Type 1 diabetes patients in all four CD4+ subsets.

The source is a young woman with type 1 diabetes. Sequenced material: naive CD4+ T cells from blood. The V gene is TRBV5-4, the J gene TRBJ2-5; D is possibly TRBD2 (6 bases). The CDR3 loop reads CASSFFSGETQYF. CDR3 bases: TGTGCCAGCAGCTTCTTTAGCGGAGAGACCCAGTACTTC.